The present entry profiles one TCR beta chain with its context. This table comes from immunoSEQ multiplex PCR, and its TCRdb copy is limited to in-frame clones, with some not included. Among some 330,000 clones listed, roughly 90% were seen once. The sample is drawn from a study of blood T cell repertoires in COVID-19. About the study: Some COVID-19 samples were acute and others convalescent; all came from the United States, Italy and Spain.

The CDR3 loop spans 15 amino acids. Germline lookup yields CDR1 MNHEY and CDR2 SVGEGT. V gave up 5 bases and J gave up 4 bases; unmatched junction bases: 8. Resolution of symptoms, clearance, or two negative PCRs was present in recovered Cohort 3 donors. Sequencing was performed on PBMCs or T cells enriched from blood (not recorded which). The chain employs TRBV6-2 or TRBV6-3 and TRBJ2-1; 7 bases match TRBD2. This clonotype originated in a woman in her 30s who had recovered from COVID-19. The CDR3 sequence: CASSPAGIQYNEQFF. The CDR3 DNA sequence: TGTGCCAGCAGTCCAGCGGGAATTCAGTACAATGAGCAGTTCTTC.